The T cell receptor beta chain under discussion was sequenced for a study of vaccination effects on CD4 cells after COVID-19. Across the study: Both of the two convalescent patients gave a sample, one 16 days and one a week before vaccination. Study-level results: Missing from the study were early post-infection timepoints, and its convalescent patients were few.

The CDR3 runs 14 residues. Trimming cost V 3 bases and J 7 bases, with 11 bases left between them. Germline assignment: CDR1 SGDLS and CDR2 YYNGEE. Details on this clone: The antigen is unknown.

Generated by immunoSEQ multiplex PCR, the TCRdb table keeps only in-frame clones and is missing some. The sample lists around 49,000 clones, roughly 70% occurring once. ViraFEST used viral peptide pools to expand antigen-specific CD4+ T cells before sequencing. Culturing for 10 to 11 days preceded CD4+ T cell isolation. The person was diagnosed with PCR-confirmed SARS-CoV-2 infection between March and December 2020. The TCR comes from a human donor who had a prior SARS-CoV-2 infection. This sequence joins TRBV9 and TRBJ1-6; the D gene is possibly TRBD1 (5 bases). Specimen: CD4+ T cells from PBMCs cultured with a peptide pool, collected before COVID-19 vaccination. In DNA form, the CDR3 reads TGTGCCAGCAGCGAGGGACCGGGGAATTCACCCCTCCACTTT. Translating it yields CASSEGPGNSPLHF.